Listed below are T cell receptor beta chains from one sample, sequenced in a study of blood T cells in healthy people across ages. TCRdb passed the 5' RACE reads through MiXCR, listing each CDR3 protein once. The sample holds roughly 1,300,000 distinct CDR3 sequences, roughly 60% seen once. The specimen was blood. The receptors were gathered from a man between 18 and 35 years old in good health. CDR3s include the opening cysteine and the closing phenylalanine or tryptophan. A D gene is named only where the DNA matches it firmly. Clone sizes are given selectively: once, few, many, or a class where the clone is expanded.

d_call: .
clone_size: .
j_call: TRBJ2-3
v_call: TRBV29-1
cdr3_aa: CSVTRGTTDTRYF
cdr3_nt: TGCAGCGTTACTCGGGGGACCACAGATACGCGGTATTTT

d_call: .
clone_size: many
j_call: TRBJ1-6
v_call: TRBV4-1
cdr3_aa: CASSQEDGAGHSPLHF
cdr3_nt: TGCGCCAGCAGCCAAGAGGATGGGGCAGGGCATTCACCCCTCCACTTT

d_call: .
clone_size: .
j_call: TRBJ1-2
v_call: TRBV4-3
cdr3_aa: CASSHRLRGAYGYTF
cdr3_nt: TGCGCCAGCAGCCACCGACTTAGGGGAGCCTATGGCTACACCTTC

d_call: .
clone_size: .
j_call: TRBJ2-5
v_call: TRBV12-3/TRBV12-4
cdr3_aa: CASSPQQGWQETQYF
cdr3_nt: TGTGCCAGCAGCCCCCAGCAGGGTTGGCAAGAGACCCAGTACTTC

d_call: TRBD1
clone_size: .
j_call: TRBJ2-2
v_call: TRBV7-2
cdr3_aa: CASSLRTGMGTGELFF
cdr3_nt: TGTGCCAGCAGCTTGCGGACAGGGATGGGGACCGGGGAGCTGTTTTTT

d_call: TRBD1
clone_size: .
j_call: TRBJ2-3
v_call: TRBV7-8
cdr3_aa: CASSQDRLSTDTQYF
cdr3_nt: TGTGCCAGCAGCCAGGACAGGTTGTCCACAGATACGCAGTATTTT

d_call: TRBD2
clone_size: .
j_call: TRBJ2-7
v_call: TRBV7-9
cdr3_aa: CASSFGTSLVYEQYF
cdr3_nt: TGTGCCAGCAGCTTCGGGACTAGCTTGGTCTACGAGCAGTACTTC

d_call: .
clone_size: .
j_call: TRBJ2-1
v_call: TRBV7-9
cdr3_aa: CASSDEDFNNEQFF
cdr3_nt: TGTGCCAGCAGCGACGAGGACTTCAACAATGAGCAGTTCTTC

d_call: .
clone_size: .
j_call: TRBJ2-7
v_call: TRBV12-3/TRBV12-4
cdr3_aa: CASSRHLQGFYEQYF
cdr3_nt: TGTGCCAGCAGCCGCCATCTACAGGGTTTCTACGAGCAGTACTTC

d_call: TRBD2
clone_size: .
j_call: TRBJ2-7
v_call: TRBV6-2/TRBV6-3
cdr3_aa: CASRESGGLSYEQYF
cdr3_nt: TGTGCCAGCAGGGAGAGCGGGGGGTTATCCTACGAGCAGTACTTC

d_call: .
clone_size: .
j_call: TRBJ2-1
v_call: TRBV5-1
cdr3_aa: CASTRSGDNEQFF
cdr3_nt: TGCGCCAGCACCAGGTCAGGGGACAATGAGCAGTTCTTC

d_call: .
clone_size: few
j_call: TRBJ1-1
v_call: TRBV5-1
cdr3_aa: CASSDGRPEAFF
cdr3_nt: TGCGCCAGCAGCGACGGGAGACCCGAAGCTTTCTTT

d_call: .
clone_size: .
j_call: TRBJ1-1
v_call: TRBV4-1
cdr3_aa: CASSQVGGEAFF
cdr3_nt: TGCGCCAGCAGCCAAGTTGGAGGTGAAGCTTTCTTT

d_call: .
clone_size: .
j_call: TRBJ1-5
v_call: TRBV20-1
cdr3_aa: CSATDRPNQPQHF
cdr3_nt: TGCAGTGCAACAGACAGACCCAATCAGCCCCAGCATTTT

d_call: TRBD2
clone_size: few
j_call: TRBJ2-1
v_call: TRBV5-1
cdr3_aa: CASSLYLAGGGEQFF
cdr3_nt: TGCGCCAGCAGCTTGTATCTAGCGGGAGGAGGTGAGCAGTTCTTC

d_call: .
clone_size: once
j_call: TRBJ2-5
v_call: TRBV20-1
cdr3_aa: CSAWALETQYF
cdr3_nt: TGCAGTGCTTGGGCCCTGGAGACCCAGTACTTC

d_call: .
clone_size: .
j_call: TRBJ1-4
v_call: TRBV28
cdr3_aa: CASRTTREKLFF
cdr3_nt: TGTGCCAGCAGGACAACGAGGGAAAAACTGTTTTTT

d_call: .
clone_size: .
j_call: TRBJ1-2
v_call: TRBV10-3
cdr3_aa: CAISDGPEGYTF
cdr3_nt: TGTGCCATCAGTGATGGACCGGAAGGCTACACCTTC

d_call: TRBD1
clone_size: .
j_call: TRBJ1-1
v_call: TRBV28
cdr3_aa: CASSFAGGRTEAFF
cdr3_nt: TGTGCCAGCAGTTTTGCAGGGGGCCGGACTGAAGCTTTCTTT

d_call: TRBD1
clone_size: few
j_call: TRBJ1-4
v_call: TRBV20-1
cdr3_aa: CSARTDRVTNEKLFF
cdr3_nt: TGCAGTGCTAGAACCGACAGGGTGACTAATGAAAAACTGTTTTTT

d_call: TRBD2
clone_size: .
j_call: TRBJ2-6
v_call: TRBV20-1
cdr3_aa: CSARVTSGYSGANVLTF
cdr3_nt: TGCAGTGCTAGGGTGACTAGCGGCTACTCTGGGGCCAACGTCCTGACTTTC

d_call: TRBD2
clone_size: .
j_call: TRBJ2-7
v_call: TRBV5-1
cdr3_aa: CASRGGLAGEQEQYF
cdr3_nt: TGCGCCAGCAGAGGGGGACTAGCGGGAGAACAGGAGCAGTACTTC

d_call: .
clone_size: .
j_call: TRBJ1-1
v_call: TRBV12-3/TRBV12-4
cdr3_aa: CASSLSLFEAFF
cdr3_nt: TGTGCCAGCAGTTTATCCCTTTTTGAAGCTTTCTTT

d_call: .
clone_size: .
j_call: TRBJ2-7
v_call: TRBV30
cdr3_aa: CAWAGTSSSCEQYF
cdr3_nt: TGTGCCTGGGCCGGGACCTCAAGCTCCTGCGAGCAGTACTTC

d_call: .
clone_size: .
j_call: TRBJ2-3
v_call: TRBV28
cdr3_aa: CASLSRGGGNTQYF
cdr3_nt: TGTGCCAGCCTTAGTAGGGGGGGCGGAAATACGCAGTATTTT

d_call: .
clone_size: .
j_call: TRBJ2-1
v_call: TRBV7-2
cdr3_aa: CASSYTNGDNEQFF
cdr3_nt: TGTGCCAGCAGTTACACCAACGGAGACAATGAGCAGTTCTTC

d_call: TRBD2
clone_size: few
j_call: TRBJ2-1
v_call: TRBV3-1
cdr3_aa: CASSQAFGGSLYNEQFF
cdr3_nt: TGTGCCAGCAGCCAGGCTTTTGGCGGGAGTTTGTACAATGAGCAGTTCTTC

d_call: TRBD1
clone_size: .
j_call: TRBJ1-4
v_call: TRBV6-5
cdr3_aa: CASSSSRQGVPNEKLFF
cdr3_nt: TGTGCCAGCAGTTCCTCTCGACAGGGAGTCCCTAATGAAAAACTGTTTTTT

d_call: .
clone_size: .
j_call: TRBJ2-3
v_call: TRBV4-3
cdr3_aa: CASSQEGGVGTQYF
cdr3_nt: TGCGCCAGCAGCCAAGAGGGCGGGGTTGGTACGCAGTATTTT

d_call: TRBD1
clone_size: .
j_call: TRBJ2-7
v_call: TRBV10-2
cdr3_aa: CATTWAGGAEQYF
cdr3_nt: TGCGCCACGACCTGGGCAGGGGGCGCCGAGCAGTACTTC

d_call: .
clone_size: few
j_call: TRBJ2-7
v_call: TRBV4-1
cdr3_aa: CASSQVRSSYEQYF
cdr3_nt: TGTGCCAGCAGCCAAGTGCGGAGCTCCTACGAGCAGTACTTC

d_call: .
clone_size: .
j_call: TRBJ2-1
v_call: TRBV4-2
cdr3_aa: CASSQDVASQNEQFF
cdr3_nt: TGTGCCAGCAGCCAAGACGTCGCCTCTCAAAATGAGCAGTTCTTC

d_call: TRBD2
clone_size: few
j_call: TRBJ2-1
v_call: TRBV4-3
cdr3_aa: CASSPAVFSTSLMNEQFF
cdr3_nt: TGCGCCAGCAGCCCTGCAGTTTTCTCGACTAGCCTTATGAATGAGCAGTTCTTC

d_call: .
clone_size: .
j_call: TRBJ2-7
v_call: TRBV4-3
cdr3_aa: CASSQDWVSGSYEQYF
cdr3_nt: TGCGCCAGCAGCCAAGATTGGGTGTCAGGGAGCTACGAGCAGTACTTC

d_call: .
clone_size: .
j_call: TRBJ2-5
v_call: TRBV9
cdr3_aa: CASSVRAMQETQYF
cdr3_nt: TGTGCCAGCAGCGTACGGGCGATGCAAGAGACCCAGTACTTC

d_call: .
clone_size: .
j_call: TRBJ2-3
v_call: TRBV27
cdr3_aa: CASSSARGIFTDMQYF
cdr3_nt: TGTGCCAGCAGTTCTGCGCGGGGAATCTTCACAGATATGCAGTATTTT

d_call: .
clone_size: .
j_call: TRBJ1-5
v_call: TRBV12-3/TRBV12-4
cdr3_aa: CASSLSWVNQPQHF
cdr3_nt: TGTGCCAGCAGTTTGAGTTGGGTCAATCAGCCCCAGCATTTT

d_call: .
clone_size: .
j_call: TRBJ1-4
v_call: TRBV25-1
cdr3_aa: CASSARQKEKLFF
cdr3_nt: TGTGCCAGCAGTGCTCGACAGAAAGAAAAACTGTTTTTT

d_call: .
clone_size: .
j_call: TRBJ2-1
v_call: TRBV5-1
cdr3_aa: CASSYPSGGEQFF
cdr3_nt: TGCGCCAGCAGTTACCCCAGTGGTGGTGAGCAGTTCTTC

d_call: .
clone_size: .
j_call: TRBJ2-1
v_call: TRBV3-1
cdr3_aa: CASSPSGLVNEQFF
cdr3_nt: TGTGCCAGCAGCCCATCAGGGTTGGTCAATGAGCAGTTCTTC

d_call: TRBD1
clone_size: .
j_call: TRBJ2-7
v_call: TRBV7-9
cdr3_aa: CASSFAPGQGASYEQYF
cdr3_nt: TGTGCCAGCAGCTTTGCCCCGGGACAGGGGGCCTCCTACGAGCAGTACTTC

d_call: .
clone_size: .
j_call: TRBJ1-1
v_call: TRBV20-1
cdr3_aa: CSAPSAGHLNTEAFF
cdr3_nt: TGCAGTGCTCCTTCCGCGGGGCACTTGAACACTGAAGCTTTCTTT

d_call: .
clone_size: .
j_call: TRBJ1-2
v_call: TRBV10-3
cdr3_aa: CAISESGDLGYTF
cdr3_nt: TGTGCCATCAGTGAGTCAGGGGACCTTGGCTACACCTTC

d_call: .
clone_size: .
j_call: TRBJ1-1
v_call: TRBV7-9
cdr3_aa: CASSLEFWEAFF
cdr3_nt: TGTGCCAGCAGCTTAGAATTCTGGGAAGCTTTCTTT

d_call: TRBD1
clone_size: few
j_call: TRBJ1-5
v_call: TRBV7-2
cdr3_aa: CASSQDRRHNQPQHF
cdr3_nt: TGTGCCAGCAGCCAGGACAGGAGACACAATCAGCCCCAGCATTTT

d_call: TRBD2
clone_size: few
j_call: TRBJ2-5
v_call: TRBV25-1
cdr3_aa: CASSSGGTQETQYF
cdr3_nt: TGTGCCAGTTCTAGCGGGGGGACCCAAGAGACCCAGTACTTC

d_call: .
clone_size: few
j_call: TRBJ1-1
v_call: TRBV29-1
cdr3_aa: CSVEDPPLRTEAFF
cdr3_nt: TGCAGCGTTGAAGACCCACCGCTTAGGACTGAAGCTTTCTTT

d_call: .
clone_size: .
j_call: TRBJ1-6
v_call: TRBV28
cdr3_aa: CASSLNQLRGSPLHF
cdr3_nt: TGTGCCAGCAGCCTCAACCAGCTCAGAGGGTCACCCCTCCACTTT

d_call: .
clone_size: once
j_call: TRBJ2-2
v_call: TRBV4-1
cdr3_aa: CASTGLNTGELFF
cdr3_nt: TGCGCCAGCACGGGGCTCAACACCGGGGAGCTGTTTTTT

d_call: .
clone_size: .
j_call: TRBJ2-5
v_call: TRBV6-5
cdr3_aa: CASSPQGGFETQYF
cdr3_nt: TGTGCCAGCAGCCCCCAGGGGGGGTTCGAGACCCAGTACTTC

d_call: TRBD2
clone_size: .
j_call: TRBJ2-3
v_call: TRBV15
cdr3_aa: CATSMGLAGADTQYF
cdr3_nt: TGTGCCACCAGCATGGGACTAGCGGGAGCAGATACGCAGTATTTT

d_call: TRBD1
clone_size: .
j_call: TRBJ1-1
v_call: TRBV29-1
cdr3_aa: CSVDRRGLIGGEAFF
cdr3_nt: TGCAGCGTTGACCGCAGGGGGCTAATTGGGGGTGAAGCTTTCTTT

d_call: .
clone_size: .
j_call: TRBJ2-1
v_call: TRBV7-8
cdr3_aa: CASSPGLSYGNEQFF
cdr3_nt: TGTGCCAGCAGCCCAGGCCTGAGCTATGGCAATGAGCAGTTCTTC

d_call: .
clone_size: few
j_call: TRBJ2-3
v_call: TRBV10-3
cdr3_aa: CANAPTIDRTSDTQYF
cdr3_nt: TGTGCCAACGCTCCAACCATCGACAGGACTTCGGATACGCAGTATTTT

d_call: .
clone_size: .
j_call: TRBJ2-5
v_call: TRBV9
cdr3_aa: CASSVEGGLGETQYF
cdr3_nt: TGTGCCAGCAGCGTAGAGGGGGGACTGGGAGAGACCCAGTACTTC

d_call: .
clone_size: few
j_call: TRBJ2-7
v_call: TRBV6-7
cdr3_aa: CASSYSSRVRSYEQYF
cdr3_nt: TGTGCCAGCAGTTACTCGAGCAGGGTAAGGAGTTACGAGCAGTACTTC

d_call: .
clone_size: few
j_call: TRBJ2-1
v_call: TRBV27
cdr3_aa: CASASEGVENNEQFF
cdr3_nt: TGTGCCAGCGCTTCGGAGGGGGTAGAAAACAATGAGCAGTTCTTC